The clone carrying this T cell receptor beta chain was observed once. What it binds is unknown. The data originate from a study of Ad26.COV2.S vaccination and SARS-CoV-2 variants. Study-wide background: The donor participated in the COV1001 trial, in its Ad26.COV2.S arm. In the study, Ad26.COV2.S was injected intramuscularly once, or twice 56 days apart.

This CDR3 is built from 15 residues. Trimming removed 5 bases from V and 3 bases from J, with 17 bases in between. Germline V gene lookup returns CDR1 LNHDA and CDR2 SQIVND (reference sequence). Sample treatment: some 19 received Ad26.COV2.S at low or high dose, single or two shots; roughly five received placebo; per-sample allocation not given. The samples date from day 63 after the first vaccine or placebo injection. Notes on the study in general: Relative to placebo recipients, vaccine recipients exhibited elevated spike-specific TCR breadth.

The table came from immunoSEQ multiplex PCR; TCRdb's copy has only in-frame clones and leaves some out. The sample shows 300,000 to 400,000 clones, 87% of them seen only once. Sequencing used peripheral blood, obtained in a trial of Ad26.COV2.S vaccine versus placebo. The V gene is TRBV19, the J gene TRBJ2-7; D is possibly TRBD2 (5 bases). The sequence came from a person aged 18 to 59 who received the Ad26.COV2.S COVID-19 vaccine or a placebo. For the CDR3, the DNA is TGTGCCAGTAGTTACTTTCCTGGGGAGAACTACGAGCAGTACTTC. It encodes CASSYFPGENYEQYF.